The text below deals with one T cell receptor beta chain. What it binds is unknown. The CDR3 extends over 14 amino acids. J was trimmed by 6 bases and V by 6 bases; bases with no gene match: 11. Germline CDR1 reads DFQATT; CDR2 reads SNEGSKA (reference sequence). The record originates from a study of blood T cells in healthy people across ages. There were healthy Caucasian individuals from Russia, aged 6 to 90, serving as donors. Overall study findings and caveats: In these data, TCR beta diversity tracked strongly with naive T cell percentage.

The second PCR ran roughly 6 to 11 cycles with a sample-barcoded 5' primer and J-beta primers. A 12-random-nucleotide template-switch adaptor tagged each cDNA molecule. TCRdb re-analysed the 5' RACE reads in MiXCR, keeping a single row per CDR3 protein. The sample has 800,000 to 900,000 distinct CDR3 sequences; approximately 67% are singletons. The chain is built from TRBV20-1 and TRBJ2-5; TRBD1 aligns across 9 bases. Sequencing was done on a sample of blood. The TCR was taken from a man in his thirties or forties in good health. CDR3 protein: CSAPPGQGLKTQYF. The CDR3 DNA reads as TGCAGTGCACCTCCGGGACAGGGTTTAAAGACCCAGTACTTC.